This record covers a single TCR beta chain. The data derive from a study of cytomegalovirus exposure and HLA in healthy donors. PCR was performed using 60 Vbeta and 13 Jbeta primers. Clones were sequenced by immunoSEQ multiplex PCR, and TCRdb holds only the in-frame ones, with some missing. The sample has roughly 140,000 clones, 70% to 75% seen once. The CDR3 totals 14 residues. V shed 5 bases and J shed 4 bases, with 15 bases lying between them. Germline V CDR1 and CDR2: LNHDA, SQIVND (reference sequence). The TCR comes from a woman aged 30 to 39 in good health and CMV-seronegative. This chain connects TRBV19 to TRBJ2-7, with D possibly matching TRBD2 (7 bases). Sequenced material: PBMCs. CDR3 DNA sequence: TGTGCCAGTAGTTCAAGGGGGGGTGAATACGAGCAGTACTTC. This encodes CASSSRGGEYEQYF.